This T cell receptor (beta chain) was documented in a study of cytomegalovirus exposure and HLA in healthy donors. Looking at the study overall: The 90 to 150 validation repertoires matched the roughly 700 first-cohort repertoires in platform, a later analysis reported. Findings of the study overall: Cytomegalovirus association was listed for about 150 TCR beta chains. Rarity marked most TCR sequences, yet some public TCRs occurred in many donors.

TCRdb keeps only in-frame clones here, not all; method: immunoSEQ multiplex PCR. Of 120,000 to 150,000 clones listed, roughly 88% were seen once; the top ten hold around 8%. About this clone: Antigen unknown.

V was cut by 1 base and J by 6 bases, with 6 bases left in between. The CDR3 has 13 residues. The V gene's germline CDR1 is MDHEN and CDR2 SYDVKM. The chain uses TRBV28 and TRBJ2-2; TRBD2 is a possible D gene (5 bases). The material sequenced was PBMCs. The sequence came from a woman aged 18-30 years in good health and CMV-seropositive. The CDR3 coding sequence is TGTGCCAGCAGTTTATTCGGGGCCGGGGAGCTGTTTTTT. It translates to CASSLFGAGELFF.